What follows describes a single TCR beta chain. The antigen remains unidentified. The PCR used 60 Vbeta and 13 Jbeta primers. Sequencing was performed with immunoSEQ multiplex PCR; in TCRdb, only in-frame clones are kept and a portion is missing. Counted here are 200,000 to 250,000 clones, more than 60% occurring once; the ten biggest clones make up 2.7%. This sample is part of a study of cytomegalovirus exposure and HLA in healthy donors. Study results and caveats: TCR beta chain V- and J-gene trimming was linked, in a later analysis, to a missense variant in DCLRE1C.

V lost 8 bases and J lost 3, with 13 bases in between. CDR3 length equals 13 residues. Germline CDR1 is MNHEY and CDR2 is SVGAGI. The sequence was obtained from a woman aged 55 to 70 in good health and CMV-seropositive. This chain uses TRBV6-5 with TRBJ1-1, with D possibly matching TRBD1 (6 bases). The sequenced material came from PBMCs. The CDR3 reads CASRRAGDTEAFF. Here the CDR3 DNA reads TGTGCCAGCCGCCGCGCAGGGGACACTGAAGCTTTCTTT.